The 4 T cell receptor beta chains below were found in one sample sequenced in a study of Ad26.COV2.S vaccination and SARS-CoV-2 variants. Here immunoSEQ multiplex PCR was the method, and the copy in TCRdb shows in-frame clones only, minus some. The sample records about 480,000 clones, around 85% being singletons. Treatment: roughly 19 received Ad26.COV2.S at low or high dose, single or two shots; about 5 received placebo; per-sample allocation not given. Day 63 following the first vaccine or placebo injection was when the samples were taken. The material sequenced was peripheral blood, taken in a trial of Ad26.COV2.S vaccine versus placebo. All receptors come from a person between 18 and 65 years old who received the Ad26.COV2.S COVID-19 vaccine or a placebo.

This chain links TRBV7-8 with TRBJ2-1; 7 positions agree with TRBD2. With V trimmed by 0 bases and J by 7 bases, 9 bases remained unmatched. Germline V lookup: CDR1 SGHVS, CDR2 FQNEAQ. CDR3 length: 16 amino acids. CDR3 coding DNA: TGTGCCAGCAGCTTAGCCAGGACTAGGGCTGCGAATGAGCAGTTCTTC. This encodes CASSLARTRAANEQFF. Full variable domain (remainder filled in from reference TRBV7-8 and TRBJ2-1): GAGVSQSPRYKVAKRGQDVALRCDPISGHVSLFWYQQALGQGPEFLTYFQNEAQLDKSGLPSDRFFAERPEGSVSTLKIQRTQQEDSAVYLCASSLARTRAANEQFFGPGTRLTVL.

The chain joins TRBV6-2 or TRBV6-3 to TRBJ2-1; TRBD2 matches 7 bases. Germline V gives CDR1 MNHEY, CDR2 SVGEGT. There are 17 residues in the CDR3. V shed 5 bases and J 0 bases; nucleotides not matched to a gene: 10. CDR3 sequence reads: CASSPGTTISSYNEQFF. The DNA for the CDR3 is TGTGCCAGCAGTCCCGGGACTACCATCAGCTCCTACAATGAGCAGTTCTTC.

This chain joins TRBV6-2 or TRBV6-3 and TRBJ1-2; D gene unclear. The CDR3 length is 11 residues. Germline V gives CDR1 MNHEY, CDR2 SVGEGT. V shed 2 bases and J shed 7 bases, with 5 bases lying between them. The CDR3 DNA follows: TGTGCCAGCAGTTACATTGGTGGCTACACCTTC. This translates into CASSYIGGYTF.

This clone occurred once. V usage is TRBV5-5 and J usage is TRBJ1-1; maybe TRBD1 (5 bases). The CDR3 has 15 amino acids. V shed 3 bases and J shed 4 bases, with 16 bases lying between them. From germline, CDR1 is SGHKS and CDR2 YYEKEE (reference sequence). CDR3: CASSSLGAIVTEAFF. CDR3 coding DNA: TGTGCCAGCAGCTCGCTCGGGGCCATTGTCACTGAAGCTTTCTTT.